The present T cell receptor beta chain was sequenced within a study of T cells in localized non-small cell lung cancer. As to this clone: The antigen remains undetermined.

There are 12 residues in the CDR3. Germline V gene sequence: CDR1 WNHNN, CDR2 SYGVQD (reference sequence). The V end was cut by 0 bases, the J end by 11 bases, with 10 bases between. General observations from the study: Owing to sequencing of a solitary tumor region, heterogeneity cannot be discounted. A raised T cell density in blood coincided with lengthier overall survival.

Profiled with immunoSEQ multiplex PCR; TCRdb holds only in-frame clones, not every one. The repertoire holds 50,000 to 60,000 clones, with more than 75% as singletons. The sample in question was PBMCs, obtained before any cancer treatment. The chain uses TRBV10-1 and TRBJ1-1; D remains ambiguous. This TCR came from a female donor with stage II lung adenocarcinoma. CDR3 in amino acids: CASSESWYGAFF. The CDR3 bases are TGCGCCAGCAGTGAGTCGTGGTATGGGGCTTTCTTT.